This TCR beta chain was sequenced in a study of cytomegalovirus exposure and HLA in healthy donors. Study background: Out of 150 million to 200 million T cells, an earlier analysis found about 120 million unique TCR beta sequences in total. Broader study findings: While the bulk of TCR sequences proved rare, some public TCRs turned up in many donors. After further analysis at a later stage, roughly 16,000 TCR beta sequences were associated with HLA alleles at 0.05 false discovery rate.

V gave up 8 bases and J gave up 1 base, with 14 bases separating them. CDR3 length: 14 amino acids. Germline V gene data show CDR1 as SNHLY and CDR2 as FYNNEI. A note on this clone: Its antigen is still unknown.

The PCR was carried out with 60 Vbeta primers and 13 Jbeta primers. Clones were sequenced by immunoSEQ multiplex PCR, and TCRdb holds only the in-frame ones, with some missing. The sample yields around 150,000 clones, 76% seen once. When sampled, the donors appeared nominally healthy, though they likely had unrecorded immune exposures. V is TRBV2 and J is TRBJ2-5, with D possibly matching TRBD1 (6 bases). The specimen sequenced was PBMCs. The sequence was obtained from a man aged 40-49 years in good health and CMV-seronegative. In DNA, the CDR3 is TGTGCCAGCCCCAAGGGGGTTATCCAAGAGACCCAGTACTTC. Its translation: CASPKGVIQETQYF.